The rows below give T cell receptor beta chains drawn from one sample of a study of blood T cell repertoires in COVID-19. TCRdb's table, derived via immunoSEQ multiplex PCR, lists solely in-frame clones and lacks some. Altogether approximately 210,000 clones are present, almost 85% being singletons, with the ten largest covering 12%. Specimen: peripheral blood. The receptors shown here come from a woman aged 40 to 55 with acute or convalescent COVID-19. The CDR3 runs from the conserved cysteine through the conserved F or W. The order of the fields is clone size, V gene, J gene, D gene, CDR3 protein, CDR3 DNA. The D gene is left open where the match is weak. Clone size is stated in some rows and not others, as once, few, many or a class when expanded.

>.|TRBV9|TRBJ1-3|TRBD1
CASSAIADRVSGNTIYF
TGTGCCAGCAGCGCCATTGCGGACAGGGTCTCTGGAAACACCATATATTTT
>.|TRBV7-6|TRBJ2-2|TRBD1
CASSSRDSSPTGELFF
TGTGCCAGCAGCTCCCGGGACAGCTCCCCGACCGGGGAGCTGTTTTTT
>.|TRBV6-1|TRBJ2-3|.
CASSELGITDTQYF
TGTGCCAGCAGTGAACTAGGCATCACAGATACGCAGTATTTT
>.|TRBV30|TRBJ2-7|.
CAWSVGPRVYSYEQYF
TGTGCCTGGAGTGTAGGCCCCAGGGTCTATTCCTACGAGCAGTACTTC
>.|TRBV6-5|TRBJ2-7|TRBD2
CASSYNLAGDSYEQYF
TGTGCCAGCAGTTACAATCTAGCGGGGGACTCCTACGAGCAGTACTTC
>once|TRBV13|TRBJ2-1|TRBD2
CASSLGKAGGPFNEQFF
TGTGCCAGCAGCTTGGGTAAAGCGGGAGGGCCTTTCAATGAGCAGTTCTTC
>.|TRBV18|TRBJ2-7|TRBD1
CASSPPDRSYEQYF
TGTGCCAGCTCACCACCGGACAGGTCCTACGAGCAGTACTTC
>.|TRBV12-5|TRBJ2-4|.
CASGGSGAKNIQYF
TGTGCTAGTGGGGGCAGTGGAGCCAAAAACATTCAGTACTTC
>.|TRBV7-9|TRBJ1-3|.
CATMKERVGNTIYF
TGTGCCACCATGAAAGAGCGGGTTGGAAACACCATATATTTT
>.|TRBV27|TRBJ1-1|.
CATGTGFTEAFF
TGTGCCACCGGCACAGGGTTCACTGAAGCTTTCTTT
>.|TRBV19|TRBJ1-1|TRBD1
CASSIDEKTGAFF
TGTGCCAGTAGTATAGATGAAAAGACAGGGGCTTTCTTT
>.|TRBV5-1|TRBJ1-1|.
CASSLEAGYTEAFF
TGCGCCAGCAGCTTGGAAGCAGGCTACACTGAAGCTTTCTTT
>.|TRBV18|TRBJ1-3|.
CASSPPDGEPNTIYF
TGTGCCAGCTCACCACCGGACGGGGAACCAAACACCATATATTTT
>.|TRBV11-2|TRBJ2-7|.
CASSFLGQSAYEQYF
TGTGCCAGCAGCTTCCTAGGACAGTCCGCCTACGAGCAGTACTTC
>few|TRBV18|TRBJ2-1|.
CASSPDHRAYNEQFF
TGTGCCAGCTCACCCGATCACAGGGCCTACAATGAGCAGTTCTTC
>few|TRBV19|TRBJ1-2|.
CASSQGRDYGYTF
TGTGCCAGTAGTCAGGGTCGGGACTATGGCTACACCTTC
>.|TRBV12-3/TRBV12-4|TRBJ2-3|.
CASSLSTTDTQYF
TGTGCCAGCAGTTTGAGCACTACAGATACGCAGTATTTT
>.|TRBV7-9|TRBJ1-1|.
CASRTYTEAFF
TGTGCCAGCAGGACATACACTGAAGCTTTCTTT
>once|TRBV29-1|TRBJ1-5|.
CSALLGGSNQPQHF
TGCAGCGCACTCTTGGGGGGGAGCAATCAGCCCCAGCATTTT
>.|TRBV9|TRBJ1-2|.
CASSLRRDSPYGYTF
TGTGCCAGCAGCCTACGTAGAGACAGTCCCTATGGCTACACCTTC
>few|TRBV7-3|TRBJ2-3|TRBD2
CASSLNPAGGSDTQYF
TGTGCCAGCAGCTTAAACCCAGCGGGGGGATCAGATACGCAGTATTTT
>once|TRBV12-5|TRBJ2-7|.
CASGLDRGYEQYF
TGTGCTAGTGGTTTGGACCGGGGGTACGAGCAGTACTTC
>.|TRBV6-5|TRBJ1-1|TRBD1
CASRAGGKNTEAFF
TGTGCCAGCAGGGCAGGGGGTAAAAACACTGAAGCTTTCTTT
>.|TRBV10-1|TRBJ1-1|.
CASSESRLSMVTEAFF
TGCGCCAGCAGTGAGTCCCGACTCAGTATGGTAACTGAAGCTTTCTTT
>few|TRBV5-6|TRBJ2-5|TRBD1
CASHYGTGEETQYF
TGTGCCAGCCATTACGGGACAGGGGAGGAGACCCAGTACTTC
>.|TRBV5-1|TRBJ1-2|TRBD1
CASSPPGQGGYGYTF
TGCGCCAGCAGCCCACCGGGACAGGGGGGCTATGGCTACACCTTC
>.|TRBV19|TRBJ1-4|.
CASSMSRRNEKLFF
TGTGCCAGTAGTATGAGTCGGCGGAATGAAAAACTGTTTTTT
>.|TRBV10-3|TRBJ2-3|.
CAIAGASTDTQYF
TGTGCCATCGCGGGGGCAAGCACAGATACGCAGTATTTT
>.|TRBV23-1|TRBJ2-7|.
CASSQSKGIRRRIMEEQYF
TGCGCCAGCAGTCAATCGAAAGGCATTCGACGACGTATAATGGAGGAGCAGTACTTC
>.|TRBV29-1|TRBJ1-2|.
CSVRDTGTTNYGYTF
TGCAGCGTAAGGGACACCGGGACTACTAACTATGGCTACACCTTC
>.|TRBV2|TRBJ1-2|.
CASSEAPRADGYTF
TGTGCCAGCAGTGAAGCGCCCAGGGCAGATGGCTACACCTTC
>.|TRBV5-8|TRBJ1-1|.
CASSPGVNTEAFF
TGTGCCAGCAGCCCAGGGGTCAACACTGAAGCTTTCTTT
>.|TRBV24-1|TRBJ2-2|TRBD1
CATSDQGQGAGELFF
TGTGCCACCAGTGACCAAGGACAGGGGGCCGGGGAGCTGTTTTTT